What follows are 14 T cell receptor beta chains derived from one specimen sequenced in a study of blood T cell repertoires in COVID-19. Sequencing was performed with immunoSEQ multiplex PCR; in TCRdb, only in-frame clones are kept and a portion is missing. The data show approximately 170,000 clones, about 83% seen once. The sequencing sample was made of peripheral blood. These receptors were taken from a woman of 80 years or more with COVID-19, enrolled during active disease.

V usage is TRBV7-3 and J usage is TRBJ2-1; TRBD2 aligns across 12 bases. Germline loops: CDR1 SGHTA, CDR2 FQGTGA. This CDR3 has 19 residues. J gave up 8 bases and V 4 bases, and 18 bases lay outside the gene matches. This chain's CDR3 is CASSYPRLAGVRGFDEQFF. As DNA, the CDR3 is TGTGCCAGCAGCTACCCCAGACTAGCGGGGGTTAGGGGCTTCGATGAGCAGTTCTTC.

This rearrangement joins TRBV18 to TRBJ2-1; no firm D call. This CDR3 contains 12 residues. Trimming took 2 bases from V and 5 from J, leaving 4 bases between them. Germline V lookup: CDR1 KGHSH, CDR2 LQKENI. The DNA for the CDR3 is TGTGCCAGCTCACCAAATAACAATGAGCAGTTCTTC. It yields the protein CASSPNNNEQFF.

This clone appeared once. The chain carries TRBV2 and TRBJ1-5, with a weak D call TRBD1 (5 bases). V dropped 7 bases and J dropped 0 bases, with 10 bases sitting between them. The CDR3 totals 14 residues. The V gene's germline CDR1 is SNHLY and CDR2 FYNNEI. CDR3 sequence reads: CASKARVSNQPQHF. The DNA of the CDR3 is TGTGCCAGCAAGGCCAGGGTTAGCAATCAGCCCCAGCATTTT.

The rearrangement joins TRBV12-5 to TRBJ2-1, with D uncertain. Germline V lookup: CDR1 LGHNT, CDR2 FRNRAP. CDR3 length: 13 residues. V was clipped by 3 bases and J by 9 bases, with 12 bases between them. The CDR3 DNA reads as TGTGCTAGTGGTTTCCTATACGGGTCTGAGCAGTTCTTC. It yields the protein CASGFLYGSEQFF.

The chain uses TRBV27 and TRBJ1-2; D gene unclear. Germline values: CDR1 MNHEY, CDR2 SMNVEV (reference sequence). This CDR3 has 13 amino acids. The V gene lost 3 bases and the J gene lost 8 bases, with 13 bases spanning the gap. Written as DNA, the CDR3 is TGTGCCAGCAGTTTTTTCGGGAGATGGGGCTACACCTTC. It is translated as CASSFFGRWGYTF.

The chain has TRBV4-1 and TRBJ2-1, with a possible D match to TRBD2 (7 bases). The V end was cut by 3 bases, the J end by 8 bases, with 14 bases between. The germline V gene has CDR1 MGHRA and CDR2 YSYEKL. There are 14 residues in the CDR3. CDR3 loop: CASSHFAGADEQFF. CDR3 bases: TGCGCCAGCAGCCATTTTGCGGGGGCGGATGAGCAGTTCTTC.

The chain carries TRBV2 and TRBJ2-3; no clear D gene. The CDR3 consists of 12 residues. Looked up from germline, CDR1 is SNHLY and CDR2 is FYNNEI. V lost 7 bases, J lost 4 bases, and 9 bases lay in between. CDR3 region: CASTYYSDTQYF. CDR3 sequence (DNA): TGTGCCAGCACTTATTACTCAGATACGCAGTATTTT.

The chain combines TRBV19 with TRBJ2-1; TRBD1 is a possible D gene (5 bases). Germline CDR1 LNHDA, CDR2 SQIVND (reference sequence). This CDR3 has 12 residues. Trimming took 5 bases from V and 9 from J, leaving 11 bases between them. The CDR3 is CASSPGIGEQFF. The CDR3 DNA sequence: TGTGCCAGTAGTCCAGGGATTGGTGAGCAGTTCTTC. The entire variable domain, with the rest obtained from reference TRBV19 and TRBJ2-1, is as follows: DGGITQSPKYLFRKEGQNVTLSCEQNLNHDAMYWYRQDPGQGLRLIYYSQIVNDFQKGDIAEGYSVSREKKESFPLTVTSAQKNPTAFYLCASSPGIGEQFFGPGTRLTVL.

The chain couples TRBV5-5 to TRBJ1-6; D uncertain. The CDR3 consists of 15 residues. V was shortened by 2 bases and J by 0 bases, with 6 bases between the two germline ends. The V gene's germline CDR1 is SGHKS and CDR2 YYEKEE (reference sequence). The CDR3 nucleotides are TGTGCCAGCAGCTTTACCAGCTCCTATAATTCACCCCTCCACTTT. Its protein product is CASSFTSSYNSPLHF.

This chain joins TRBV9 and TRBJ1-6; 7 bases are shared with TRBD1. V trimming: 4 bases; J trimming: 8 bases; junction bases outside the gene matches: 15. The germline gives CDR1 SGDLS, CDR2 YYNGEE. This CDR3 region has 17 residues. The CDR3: CASSRNRGIGSHSPLHF. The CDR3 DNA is TGTGCCAGCAGCCGGAACAGGGGTATAGGATCCCATTCACCCCTCCACTTT. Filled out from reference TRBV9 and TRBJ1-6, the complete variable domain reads DSGVTQTPKHLITATGQRVTLRCSPRSGDLSVYWYQQSLDQGLQFLIQYYNGEERAKGNILERFSAQQFPDLHSELNLSSLELGDSALYFCASSRNRGIGSHSPLHFGNGTRLTVT.

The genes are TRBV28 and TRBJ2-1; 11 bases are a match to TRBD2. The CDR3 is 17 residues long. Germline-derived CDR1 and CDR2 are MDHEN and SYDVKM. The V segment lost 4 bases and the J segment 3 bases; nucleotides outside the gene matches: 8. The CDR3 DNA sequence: TGTGCCAGCAGTTCCCTGAAACTAGCGGGGGTCTACAATGAGCAGTTCTTC. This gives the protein CASSSLKLAGVYNEQFF. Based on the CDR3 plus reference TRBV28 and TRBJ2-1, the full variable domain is DVKVTQSSRYLVKRTGEKVFLECVQDMDHENMFWYRQDPGLGLRLIYFSYDVKMKEKGDIPEGYSVSREKKERFSLILESASTNQTSMYLCASSSLKLAGVYNEQFFGPGTRLTVL.

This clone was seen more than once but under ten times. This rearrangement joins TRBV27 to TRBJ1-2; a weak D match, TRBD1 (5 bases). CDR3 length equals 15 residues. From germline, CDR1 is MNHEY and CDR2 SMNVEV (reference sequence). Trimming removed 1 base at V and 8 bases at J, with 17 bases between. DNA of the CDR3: TGTGCCAGCAGTTTATTGCGGGGGAGAATGGGGGGCTACACCTTC. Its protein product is CASSLLRGRMGGYTF.

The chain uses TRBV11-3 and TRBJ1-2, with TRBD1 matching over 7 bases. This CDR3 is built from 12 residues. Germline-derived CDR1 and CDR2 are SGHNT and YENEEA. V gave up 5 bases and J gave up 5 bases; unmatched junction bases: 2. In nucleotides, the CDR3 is TGTGCCAGCAGCCCGACAGGGTATGGCTACACCTTC. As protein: CASSPTGYGYTF.

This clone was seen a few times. The CDR3 sequence: CASSPNGPRDGTPLHF. Written as DNA, the CDR3 is TGTGCCAGCAGCCCAAACGGTCCCAGGGATGGTACACCCCTCCACTTT. This rearrangement joins TRBV5-6 to TRBJ1-6, with a possible D match to TRBD1 (5 bases). The CDR3 loop spans 16 amino acids. Germline lookup yields CDR1 SGHDT and CDR2 YYEEEE. Trimming took off 4 bases at V and 11 bases at J, with 22 bases between the two ends. Drawing the rest from reference TRBV5-6 and TRBJ1-6, the complete variable domain is DAGVTQSPTHLIKTRGQQVTLRCSPKSGHDTVSWYQQALGQGPQFIFQYYEEEERQRGNFPDRFSGHQFPNYSSELNVNALLLGDSALYLCASSPNGPRDGTPLHFGNGTRLTVT.